The 13 T cell receptor beta chains below come from one sample, sequenced in a study of identical twins. TCRdb processed the 5' RACE reads anew with MiXCR; each CDR3 protein has one entry. The data contain 250,000 to 350,000 distinct CDR3 sequences, roughly 9.8% of them seen just once; the ten biggest clones take up roughly 7%. The sample was also reused in another study, on yellow fever vaccine responses in identical twins.

Sequencing was carried out using CD8+ T cells sorted from blood. The receptors come from a woman aged 18-35 years in good health.

Only a few counts were recorded for this clonotype. The chain joins TRBV11-2 to TRBJ2-1; tentatively, D is TRBD2 (6 bases). The CDR3 has 15 residues. Trimming removed 5 bases from V and 8 bases from J, with 19 bases in between. Germline V gene data show CDR1 as SGHAT and CDR2 as FQNNGV. The CDR3 DNA reads as TGTGCCAGCAGCCCGGGGAGGAGTGAAATTCATGAGCAGTTCTTC. Protein product: CASSPGRSEIHEQFF.

This clonotype came up many times. The chain combines TRBV20-1 with TRBJ2-3, with D maybe TRBD1 (5 bases). Germline V gene lookup returns CDR1 DFQATT and CDR2 SNEGSKA (reference sequence). The germline V and J ends were trimmed by 1 base and 7 bases, with 12 bases remaining between them. There are 13 residues in the CDR3. The CDR3 DNA reads as TGCAGTGCTAGAGCCCAGGGTGGGAATACGCAGTATTTT. It is translated as CSARAQGGNTQYF.

This clonotype was detected only a few times. The gene calls are TRBV7-2 and TRBJ2-7; D is ambiguous. Trimming pared 1 base from V and 4 bases from J, leaving 17 bases between. Germline V gives CDR1 SGHTA, CDR2 FQGNSA. The CDR3 length is 16 residues. CDR3 coding DNA: TGTGCCAGCAGCTTAGTACGAGACTTGGCCCGATACGAGCAGTACTTC. Protein: CASSLVRDLARYEQYF.

This chain links TRBV20-1 with TRBJ2-3; D possibly matches TRBD1 or TRBD2 (6 bases each). V was pared by 3 bases and J by 4 bases, with 23 bases between. Per the germline V gene, CDR1 is DFQATT and CDR2 is SNEGSKA (reference sequence). The CDR3 length is 17 residues. The CDR3, as DNA: TGCAGTGCTAGTTTACAGGGAGTATACAGGAGGGCAGATACGCAGTATTTT. This sequence encodes CSASLQGVYRRADTQYF.

A few counts support this clonotype. The rearrangement links TRBV6-4 to TRBJ1-6; possibly TRBD1 for D (5 bases). The CDR3 loop spans 15 amino acids. The V and J ends lost 3 bases and 7 bases respectively, with 13 bases between them. CDR1 and CDR2 (germline): MRHNA, SNTAGT. This chain's CDR3 is CASSERGMFNSPLHF. CDR3 bases: TGTGCCAGCAGTGAAAGGGGTATGTTCAATTCACCCCTCCACTTT.

This clonotype was observed at least ten times. The chain links TRBV27 to TRBJ2-3, with D uncertain. There are 12 residues in the CDR3. In germline, CDR1 is MNHEY, CDR2 SMNVEV (reference sequence). Trimming took off 4 bases at V and 6 bases at J, with 8 bases between the two ends. The CDR3 DNA reads TGTGCCAGCAGTTCAACAACTGATACGCAGTATTTT. Protein product: CASSSTTDTQYF.

Only a few counts were recorded for this clonotype. The chain uses TRBV19 and TRBJ1-1; D unclear. V gave up 4 bases and J gave up 2 bases, with 17 bases separating them. The germline gives CDR1 LNHDA, CDR2 SQIVND (reference sequence). The CDR3 has 16 residues. The DNA for the CDR3 is TGTGCCAGTAGTACCGGAGTTGGAGGGCTAAACACTGAAGCTTTCTTT. Its translation is CASSTGVGGLNTEAFF.

Only a few counts were recorded for this clonotype. The V call is TRBV11-2, the J call TRBJ2-2, with TRBD1 as a possible D gene (6 bases). CDR3 length equals 17 residues. Trimming cost V 5 bases and J 1 base, with 17 bases left between them. Germline V lookup: CDR1 SGHAT, CDR2 FQNNGV. The CDR3 region has the DNA TGTGCCAGCAGCCGTGCCATCCGGGACAAGAACACCGGGGAGCTGTTTTTT. It specifies CASSRAIRDKNTGELFF.

This rearrangement joins TRBV29-1 to TRBJ2-7, with TRBD1 matching 8 bases. There are 11 residues in the CDR3. V was pared by 7 bases and J by 5 bases, with 4 bases of the junction left unmatched. In germline, CDR1 is SQVTM, CDR2 ANQGSEA. CDR3 nucleotides: TGCAGCGCATGGACAGGGAACGAGCAGTACTTC. This encodes CSAWTGNEQYF.

About this clonotype itself: A much larger clone is a single base away; this may be a read error. This chain links TRBV27 with TRBJ2-1; D remains ambiguous. The V gene's germline CDR1 is MNHEY and CDR2 SMNVEV (reference sequence). Trimming removed 5 bases at V and 2 bases at J, with 7 bases between. The CDR3 totals 13 residues. The CDR3 region has the DNA TGTGCCAGCAGTCCCGAAGCCTACAATGAGCAGTTCTTC. As protein: CASSPEAYNEQFF.

This chain connects TRBV6-5 to TRBJ2-3; the match to TRBD1 covers 8 bases. Germline lookup yields CDR1 MNHEY and CDR2 SVGAGI. The V gene end was trimmed by 0 bases and the J gene end by 1 base; junction bases not matched to a gene: 6. The CDR3 totals 17 residues. The CDR3 nucleotides are TGTGCCAGCAGTTACTCGGGACAGGTGGGGGGCACAGATACGCAGTATTTT. Protein: CASSYSGQVGGTDTQYF.

In this sample, this clonotype turned up many times. V gene TRBV6-4 combines with J gene TRBJ2-2, with D hard to call. The CDR3 is made up of 15 amino acids. From germline, CDR1 is MRHNA and CDR2 SNTAGT. V was shortened by 0 bases and J by 1 base, with 6 bases between the two germline ends. The CDR3 region has the DNA TGTGCCAGCAGTGACTCCCCGGGGAACACCGGGGAGCTGTTTTTT. Its protein is CASSDSPGNTGELFF.

This clonotype was detected only a few times. The genes are TRBV6-4 and TRBJ2-5; 9 bases are a match to TRBD2. The CDR3 runs 15 residues. V lost 2 bases, J lost 2 bases, and 3 bases stayed unmatched. CDR1 is MRHNA and CDR2 is SNTAGT in the germline V gene. CDR3: CASSDIAGDQETQYF. CDR3 nucleotides: TGTGCCAGCAGTGACATAGCGGGAGATCAAGAGACCCAGTACTTC.